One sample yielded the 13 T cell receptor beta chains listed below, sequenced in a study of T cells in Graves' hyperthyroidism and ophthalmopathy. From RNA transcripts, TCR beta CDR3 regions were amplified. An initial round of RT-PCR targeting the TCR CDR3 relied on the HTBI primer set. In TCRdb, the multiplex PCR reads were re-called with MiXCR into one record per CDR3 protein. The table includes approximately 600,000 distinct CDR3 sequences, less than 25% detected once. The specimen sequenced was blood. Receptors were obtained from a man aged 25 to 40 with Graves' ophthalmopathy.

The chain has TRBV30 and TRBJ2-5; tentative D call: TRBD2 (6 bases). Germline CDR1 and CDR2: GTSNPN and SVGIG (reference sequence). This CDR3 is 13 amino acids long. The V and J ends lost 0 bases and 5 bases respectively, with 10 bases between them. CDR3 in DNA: TGTGCCTGGAGTGTAGGGCTAGCGGAGACCCAGTACTTC. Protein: CAWSVGLAETQYF.

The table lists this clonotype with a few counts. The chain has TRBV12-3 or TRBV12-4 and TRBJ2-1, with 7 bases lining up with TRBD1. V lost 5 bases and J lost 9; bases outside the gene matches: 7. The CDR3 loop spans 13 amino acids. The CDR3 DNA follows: TGTGCCAGCAGTGAAGACAGGGTCCGTGAGCAGTTCTTC. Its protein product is CASSEDRVREQFF.

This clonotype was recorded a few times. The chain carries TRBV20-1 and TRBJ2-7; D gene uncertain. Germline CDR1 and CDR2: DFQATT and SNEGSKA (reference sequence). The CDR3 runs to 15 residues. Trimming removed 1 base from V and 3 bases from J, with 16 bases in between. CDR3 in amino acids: CSARGRIAENYEQYF. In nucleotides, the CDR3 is TGCAGTGCTAGAGGAAGGATTGCGGAAAACTACGAGCAGTACTTC.

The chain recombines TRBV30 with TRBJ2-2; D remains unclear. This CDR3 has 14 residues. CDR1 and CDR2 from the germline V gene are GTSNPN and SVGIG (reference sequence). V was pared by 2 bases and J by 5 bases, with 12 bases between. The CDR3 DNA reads TGTGCCTGGAGTAGTGGGGTTGGTACCGGGGAGCTGTTTTTT. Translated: CAWSSGVGTGELFF.

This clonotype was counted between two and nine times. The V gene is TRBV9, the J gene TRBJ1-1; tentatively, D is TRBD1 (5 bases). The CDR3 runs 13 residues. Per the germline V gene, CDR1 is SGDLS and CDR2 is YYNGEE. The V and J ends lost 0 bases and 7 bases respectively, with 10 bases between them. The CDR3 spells CASSVGGGSEAFF. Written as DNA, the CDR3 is TGTGCCAGCAGCGTAGGTGGGGGGAGTGAAGCTTTCTTT.

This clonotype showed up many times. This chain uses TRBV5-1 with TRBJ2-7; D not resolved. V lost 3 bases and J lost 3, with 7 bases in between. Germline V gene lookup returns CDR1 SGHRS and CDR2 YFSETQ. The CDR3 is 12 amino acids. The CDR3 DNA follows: TGCGCCAGCAGCTCGGACGTCTACGAGCAGTACTTC. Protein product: CASSSDVYEQYF.

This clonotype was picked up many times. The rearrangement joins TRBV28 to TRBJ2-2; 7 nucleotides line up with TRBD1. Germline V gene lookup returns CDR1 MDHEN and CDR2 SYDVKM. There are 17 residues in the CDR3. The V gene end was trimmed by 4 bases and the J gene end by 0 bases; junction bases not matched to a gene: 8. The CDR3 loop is CASSSRAGTANTGELFF. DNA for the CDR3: TGTGCCAGCAGTTCTCGAGCCGGGACAGCGAACACCGGGGAGCTGTTTTTT.

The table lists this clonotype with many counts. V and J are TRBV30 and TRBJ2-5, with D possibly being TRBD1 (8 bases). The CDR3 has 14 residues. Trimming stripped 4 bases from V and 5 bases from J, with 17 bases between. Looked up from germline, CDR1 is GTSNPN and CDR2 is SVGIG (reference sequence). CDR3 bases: TGTGCCTGGACCGGACAGGGAGGGGAGGAGACCCAGTACTTC. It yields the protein CAWTGQGGEETQYF.

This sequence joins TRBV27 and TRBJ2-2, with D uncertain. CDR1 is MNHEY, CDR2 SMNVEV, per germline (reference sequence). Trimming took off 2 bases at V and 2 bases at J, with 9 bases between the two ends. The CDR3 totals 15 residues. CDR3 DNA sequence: TGTGCCAGCAGTTTAAGCGTCAGCAACACCGGGGAGCTGTTTTTT. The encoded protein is CASSLSVSNTGELFF.

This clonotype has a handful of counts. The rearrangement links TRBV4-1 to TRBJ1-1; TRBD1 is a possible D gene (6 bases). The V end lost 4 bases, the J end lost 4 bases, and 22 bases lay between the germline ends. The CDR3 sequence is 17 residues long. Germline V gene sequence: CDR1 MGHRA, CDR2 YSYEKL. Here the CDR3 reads CASSPRGAGSGGTEAFF. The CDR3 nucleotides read TGCGCCAGCAGCCCCAGGGGAGCAGGGTCCGGCGGCACTGAAGCTTTCTTT.

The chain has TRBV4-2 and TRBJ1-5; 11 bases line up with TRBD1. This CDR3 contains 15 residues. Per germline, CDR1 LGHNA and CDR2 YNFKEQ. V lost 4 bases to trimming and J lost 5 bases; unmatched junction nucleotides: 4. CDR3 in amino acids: CASSPTGQGDQPQHF. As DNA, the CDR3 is TGTGCCAGCAGCCCCACGGGACAGGGGGATCAGCCCCAGCATTTT.

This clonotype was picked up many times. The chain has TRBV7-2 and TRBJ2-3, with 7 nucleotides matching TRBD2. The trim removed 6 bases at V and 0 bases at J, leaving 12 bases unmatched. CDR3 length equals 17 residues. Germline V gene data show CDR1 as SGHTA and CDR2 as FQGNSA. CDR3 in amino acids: CASRARPSGESTDTQYF. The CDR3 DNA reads TGTGCCAGCAGAGCCCGGCCCAGCGGGGAGAGCACAGATACGCAGTATTTT.

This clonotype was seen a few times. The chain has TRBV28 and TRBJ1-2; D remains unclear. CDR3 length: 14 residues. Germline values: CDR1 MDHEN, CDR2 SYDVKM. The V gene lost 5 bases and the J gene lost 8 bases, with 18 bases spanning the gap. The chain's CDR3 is CASSPVGHTVGYTF. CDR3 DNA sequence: TGTGCCAGCAGTCCCGTGGGCCATACGGTGGGCTACACCTTC.